This passage covers 18 T cell receptor beta chains from one sample sequenced in a study of T cells expressing NK-cell markers (TCRdb year 2020). The library was prepared using 5' RACE. TCRdb shows the sequencer as Illumina HiSeq 2000. Following reprocessing of the reads by TCRdb, the data hold one row per CDR3 protein sequence and no DNA is available. This specimen's table enumerates under 200,000 distinct CDR3 sequences. The ten most abundant clones make up about a fifth of the sample. Specimen: blood T cells: a sorted CD56 or NKG2C T cell subset, CD4+ or CD8+ T cells, or bulk PBMC T cells (not recorded which). The source of these receptors is a woman between 18 and 75 years old in good health.

The chain recombines TRBV5-1 with TRBJ2-7; TCRdb outputs TRBD2, but without DNA this stays unchecked. This CDR3 is built from 17 residues. Germline V CDR1 and CDR2: SGHRS, YFSETQ. The CDR3 sequence is CASSLPQTSGGPNEQYF.

V and J are TRBV18 and TRBJ2-1; TCRdb designates TRBD2, a call that cannot be tested without DNA. The CDR3 consists of 15 residues. Germline loops: CDR1 KGHSH, CDR2 LQKENI. The CDR3 loop reads CASSPDWKIGDEQFF.

This rearrangement joins TRBV4-1 to TRBJ1-5; lacking DNA, the TRBD1 call made by TCRdb goes unchecked. Germline CDR1 MGHRA, CDR2 YSYEKL. The CDR3 has 15 residues. CDR3 region: CASSQEFRAGQPQHF.

This chain connects TRBV10-3 to TRBJ1-2; TCRdb's assignment of TRBD1 cannot be checked, as there is no DNA. The CDR3 consists of 13 residues. Germline V gene data show CDR1 as ENHRY and CDR2 as SYGVKD. CDR3: CAISSTGRYGYTF.

This chain joins TRBV28 and TRBJ2-7; the D gene TCRdb calls, TRBD1, cannot be checked with no DNA. Germline V lookup: CDR1 MDHEN, CDR2 SYDVKM. The CDR3 covers 14 residues. CDR3: CASSLGTETYEQYF.

The chain combines TRBV20-1 with TRBJ1-1; TCRdb's assignment of TRBD1 cannot be checked, as there is no DNA. The germline CDR1 and CDR2 sequences are DFQATT and SNEGSKA (reference sequence). The CDR3 consists of 13 residues. CDR3 sequence reads: CSAREDRGRGAFF.

This sequence joins TRBV9 and TRBJ2-3. Germline CDR1 and CDR2: SGDLS and YYNGEE. CDR3 length: 14 residues. The CDR3 region is CASSNRHNLDTQYF. Full variable domain (remainder filled in from reference TRBV9 and TRBJ2-3): DSGVTQTPKHLITATGQRVTLRCSPRSGDLSVYWYQQSLDQGLQFLIQYYNGEERAKGNILERFSAQQFPDLHSELNLSSLELGDSALYFCASSNRHNLDTQYFGPGTRLTVL.

The rearrangement joins TRBV7-9 to TRBJ2-7; the TCRdb call, TRBD1, lacks DNA for checking. Per the germline V gene, CDR1 is SEHNR and CDR2 is FQNEAQ (reference sequence). The CDR3 runs to 14 residues. The CDR3 region is CASSFGTGSYEQYF.

V usage is TRBV7-3 and J usage is TRBJ2-5; TCRdb names TRBD1, which stays unverified in the absence of DNA. The V gene's germline CDR1 is SGHTA and CDR2 FQGTGA. There are 16 residues in the CDR3. The CDR3: CASSSNSAGQGETQYF.

This chain uses TRBV9 with TRBJ2-6; the D gene TCRdb calls, TRBD1, cannot be checked with no DNA. CDR3 length: 19 residues. Germline V gives CDR1 SGDLS, CDR2 YYNGEE. CDR3 residues: CASSVAPGRELSGANVLTF.

This sequence joins TRBV6-5 and TRBJ2-1; TCRdb calls TRBD2, which cannot be checked without DNA. Germline assignment: CDR1 MNHEY and CDR2 SVGAGI. This CDR3 is built from 16 residues. This chain's CDR3 is CASSYSTGLAGVEQFF.

The rearrangement joins TRBV5-1 to TRBJ1-2; TCRdb outputs TRBD1, but without DNA this stays unchecked. The CDR3 loop spans 14 amino acids. Germline assignment: CDR1 SGHRS and CDR2 YFSETQ. This CDR3 reads CASSEVYRGLSYTF.

CDR3 loop: CASRRDRGTGNQPQHF. The chain links TRBV28 to TRBJ1-5; TCRdb designates TRBD1, a call that cannot be tested without DNA. The length of the CDR3 is 16 residues. CDR1 MDHEN and CDR2 SYDVKM come from the germline V gene.

The chain uses TRBV29-1 and TRBJ2-7; TCRdb proposes TRBD2, but this gene call is untestable without DNA. The CDR3 contains 13 residues. CDR1 and CDR2 from the germline V gene are SQVTM and ANQGSEA. The CDR3 loop is CSVVTSGRYEQYF.

The chain carries TRBV4-2 and TRBJ2-5; TCRdb's D gene call, TRBD1, goes unchecked for lack of DNA. The germline V gene has CDR1 LGHNA and CDR2 YNFKEQ. The CDR3 runs to 16 residues. This chain's CDR3 is CASSQDTSAVGETQYF.

V usage is TRBV27 and J usage is TRBJ1-2. The length of the CDR3 is 11 residues. Germline values: CDR1 MNHEY, CDR2 SMNVEV (reference sequence). The CDR3 region is CASSLSGVYTF.

The V and J genes are TRBV5-1 and TRBJ1-3. CDR1 is SGHRS and CDR2 is YFSETQ in the germline V gene. This CDR3 has 15 amino acids. The CDR3 loop reads CASSLELASGNTIYF.

The chain links TRBV10-3 to TRBJ2-3; TCRdb's D gene call, TRBD1, goes unchecked for lack of DNA. CDR1 and CDR2 from the germline V gene are ENHRY and SYGVKD. This CDR3 is 15 amino acids long. CDR3 loop: CAISATGTGTDTQYF.